This TCR beta chain was retrieved from a study of T-cell reconstitution after alpha-beta-depleted transplantation in children. Using unique molecular identifiers, the investigators prepared the TCRbeta library. TCRdb re-derived calls from the PCR reads in MiXCR, one entry per CDR3 protein. The sample lists over 150,000 distinct CDR3 sequences, under 8.5% occurring once. This clonotype was picked up many times. Trimming removed 5 bases from V and 2 bases from J; junction bases left unmatched: 4. Germline-derived CDR1 and CDR2 are MDHEN and SYDVKM. The CDR3 totals 14 residues. This TCR was sampled from a boy aged 2 to 10 with acute lymphoblastic leukemia, due to receive a stem cell transplant. The chain employs TRBV28 and TRBJ2-3, with 7 bases lining up with TRBD2. The material was PBMCs, obtained before TCRalphabeta/CD19-depleted stem cell transplant. CDR3 protein: CASSPGGTTDTQYF. CDR3 nucleotide sequence: TGTGCCAGCAGTCCCGGGGGGACCACAGATACGCAGTATTTT.